This T cell receptor beta chain was recorded in a study of blood T cell repertoires in COVID-19. Study details: The samples span acute and convalescent COVID-19 from the United States, Italy and Spain.

Sequencing used immunoSEQ multiplex PCR; TCRdb keeps in-frame clones, though not all of them. The data contain 250,000 or so clones, roughly 84% of them seen just once; the ten biggest clones take up over 1.5%. Trimming cost V 0 bases and J 4 bases; bases outside gene matches: 9. Germline V lookup: CDR1 SGHRS, CDR2 YFSETQ. The CDR3 runs to 16 residues. This sequence originates from a woman aged 40 to 50 who had recovered from COVID-19. The J gene is TRBJ2-5, the V gene TRBV5-1, with 7 bases that match TRBD1. The material sequenced was peripheral blood. The CDR3 sequence is CASSLEKQGWGETQYF. CDR3 bases: TGCGCCAGCAGCTTGGAAAAACAGGGGTGGGGAGAGACCCAGTACTTC.